This T cell receptor beta chain was identified during a study of spatial heterogeneity in lung cancer. A unique molecular identifier was carried by every single TCR cDNA molecule. TCRdb passed the 5' RACE reads through MiXCR, listing each CDR3 protein once. Here the sample spans about 45,000 distinct CDR3 sequences, about an eighth being singletons. This CDR3 is 13 amino acids long. Germline values: CDR1 SGHTA, CDR2 FQGNSA. The ends were cut back, 1 base at V and 4 bases at J, with 5 bases in the middle. In this sample, this clonotype turned up many times. Time point in this sample: sample taken at primary tumor resection. Unsorted samples of tumor, nontumor lung or frozen PBMC had their whole RNA sequenced.

The chain carries TRBV7-2 and TRBJ2-1, with D unclear. The specimen was PBMCs, collected at surgery. This clonotype originated in a female donor with early-stage non-small cell lung cancer. CDR3 sequence reads: CASSLDRYNEQFF. The CDR3 region has the DNA TGTGCCAGCAGCTTAGACAGATACAATGAGCAGTTCTTC.